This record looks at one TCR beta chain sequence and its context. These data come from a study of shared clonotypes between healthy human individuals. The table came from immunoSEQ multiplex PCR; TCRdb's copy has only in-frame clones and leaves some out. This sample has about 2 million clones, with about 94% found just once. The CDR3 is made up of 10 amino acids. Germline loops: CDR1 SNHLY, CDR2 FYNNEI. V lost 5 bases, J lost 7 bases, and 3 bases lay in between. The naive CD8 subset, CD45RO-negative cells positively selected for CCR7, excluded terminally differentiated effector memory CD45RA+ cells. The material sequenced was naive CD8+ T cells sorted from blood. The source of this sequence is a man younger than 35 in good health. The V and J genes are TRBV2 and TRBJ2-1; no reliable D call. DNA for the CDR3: TGTGCCAGCAGTACGAATGAGCAGTTCTTC. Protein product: CASSTNEQFF.